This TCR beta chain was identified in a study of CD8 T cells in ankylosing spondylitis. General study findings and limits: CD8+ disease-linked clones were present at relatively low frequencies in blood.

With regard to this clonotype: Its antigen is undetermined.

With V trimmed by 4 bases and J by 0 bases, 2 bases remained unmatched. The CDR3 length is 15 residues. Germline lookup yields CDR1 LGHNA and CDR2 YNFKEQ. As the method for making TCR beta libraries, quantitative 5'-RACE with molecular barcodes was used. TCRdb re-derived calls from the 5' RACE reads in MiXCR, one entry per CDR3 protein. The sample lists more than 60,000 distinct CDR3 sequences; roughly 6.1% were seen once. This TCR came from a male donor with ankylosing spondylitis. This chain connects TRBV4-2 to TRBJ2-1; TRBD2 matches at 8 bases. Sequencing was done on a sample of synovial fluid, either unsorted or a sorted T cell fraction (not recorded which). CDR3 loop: CASSPAGGSYNEQFF. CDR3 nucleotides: TGTGCCAGCAGCCCCGCGGGGGGCTCCTACAATGAGCAGTTCTTC.